The T cell receptor beta chain under discussion was sequenced for a study of Graves' ophthalmopathy and Graves' hyperthyroidism. Study results and limitations: The blood repertoire also included most expanded thyroid clonotypes above 0.001 frequency.

This clonotype was seen at least ten times. Its antigen remains unidentified. Transcripts of RNA were the source for amplifying TCR beta CDR3 regions. HTBI primers were used in a first-round RT-PCR, which preceded a second-round multiplex PCR. TCRdb ran MiXCR on the multiplex PCR reads and lists one entry per CDR3 protein. Of around 1.1 million distinct CDR3 sequences in the sample, around a third were seen once. The V gene lost 2 bases and the J gene lost 1 base, with 12 bases spanning the gap. Germline-derived CDR1 and CDR2 are SGHRS and YFSETQ. CDR3 length: 15 amino acids. The authors enrolled newly diagnosed hyperthyroidism patients aged 18 to 65 with under 2 months' duration. Clinicians diagnosed using symptoms, serum thyroxine, TRAb, thyroid ultrasound and orbital computed tomography.

The chain links TRBV5-1 to TRBJ2-5; no firm D call. The sample comprised peripheral blood or thyroid tissue (not recorded which). The receptor was derived from an adult man with Graves' hyperthyroidism. This CDR3 reads CASSFAPGPQETQYF. The CDR3 nucleotides read TGCGCCAGCAGCTTTGCCCCAGGCCCCCAAGAGACCCAGTACTTC.